The 29 T cell receptor beta chains below come from one sample, sequenced in a study of CD8 T cells in ankylosing spondylitis. A single record per CDR3 protein comes from TCRdb applying MiXCR to the 5' RACE reads. The sample shows 200,000 to 250,000 distinct CDR3 sequences, around 11% of them seen only once. The material sequenced was blood, either unsorted or a sorted T cell fraction (not recorded which). The receptors were sampled from a male donor with ankylosing spondylitis or in good health (not recorded which).

At least ten counts were recorded for this clonotype. The chain uses TRBV29-1 and TRBJ2-3; D tentatively fits TRBD1 or TRBD2 (5 bases each). CDR3 length: 12 residues. The V end was cut by 6 bases, the J end by 1 base, with 8 bases between. From germline, CDR1 is SQVTM and CDR2 ANQGSEA. The DNA of the CDR3 is TGCAGCGTGGGGGACCGCACAGATACGCAGTATTTT. This sequence encodes CSVGDRTDTQYF.

The chain couples TRBV7-9 to TRBJ1-1, with 9 bases aligning to TRBD1. CDR1 and CDR2 (germline): SEHNR, FQNEAQ (reference sequence). Germline trimming cut 2 bases from V and 0 bases from J; bases unmatched to any gene: 4. CDR3 length: 16 amino acids. This CDR3 is CASSLIQGAMNTEAFF. The CDR3 nucleotides read TGTGCCAGCAGCTTAATACAGGGGGCTATGAACACTGAAGCTTTCTTT.

There are a few counts of this clonotype. The J gene is TRBJ2-2, the V gene TRBV6-1; the D gene is possibly TRBD1 (5 bases). The CDR3 spans 14 residues. V lost 6 bases and J lost 7, with 15 bases in between. The germline V gene has CDR1 MNHNS and CDR2 SASEGT. The CDR3 is CASRPAQGFGELFF. Written as DNA, the CDR3 is TGTGCCAGCAGACCAGCGCAGGGTTTCGGGGAGCTGTTTTTT.

In regard to this clonotype: The junction departs from germline at one end; a sequencing error may be responsible. The chain couples TRBV2 to TRBJ2-1; D not resolved. The CDR3 is 11 amino acids. Germline assignment: CDR1 SNHLY and CDR2 FYNNEI. Written as DNA, the CDR3 is TGTGCCAGCAGGGAAGGCGGTGAGCAGTTCTTC. Protein product: CASREGGEQFF.

The table lists this clonotype with many counts. The V call is TRBV20-1, the J call TRBJ2-1; D gene unclear. This CDR3 has 11 amino acids. The V and J ends lost 5 bases and 9 bases respectively, with 11 bases between them. The germline V gene has CDR1 DFQATT and CDR2 SNEGSKA (reference sequence). The CDR3 DNA is TGCAGTGCTCGGGCACCGGGTGAGCAGTTCTTC. Translation gives CSARAPGEQFF.

This clonotype has at least ten counts. The chain is built from TRBV4-1 and TRBJ1-5, with D hard to call. V was shortened by 1 base and J by 0 bases, with 4 bases between the two germline ends. The V gene's germline CDR1 is MGHRA and CDR2 YSYEKL. The CDR3 is made up of 14 amino acids. The CDR3 reads CASSQGGSNQPQHF. The CDR3 bases are TGCGCCAGCAGCCAAGGAGGTAGCAATCAGCCCCAGCATTTT.

This clonotype was counted ten times or more. V gene TRBV9 combines with J gene TRBJ2-1, with a weak D call TRBD2 (6 bases). The germline V gene encodes CDR1 SGDLS and CDR2 YYNGEE. The CDR3 spans 13 residues. Trimming left V 2 bases short and J 9 bases short, with 12 bases between. This CDR3 reads CASSVRWTTEQFF. CDR3 in DNA: TGTGCCAGCAGCGTCCGGTGGACTACTGAGCAGTTCTTC.

CDR3: CASSLGTPPDRPQHF. Written as DNA, the CDR3 is TGTGCCAGCAGTTTAGGGACACCCCCGGATCGGCCCCAGCATTTT. V gene TRBV12-3 or TRBV12-4 combines with J gene TRBJ1-5; perhaps TRBD1 as D (5 bases). The CDR3 is 15 residues long. The V and J ends lost 1 base and 9 bases respectively, with 16 bases between them.

This clonotype came up many times. CDR3 sequence reads: CSARDQLDFGEQFF. CDR3 DNA: TGCAGTGCTAGAGATCAATTGGACTTTGGTGAGCAGTTCTTC. This sequence joins TRBV20-1 and TRBJ2-1, with D possibly being TRBD2 (5 bases). Germline CDR1 and CDR2: DFQATT and SNEGSKA (reference sequence). The germline V and J ends were trimmed by 0 bases and 9 bases, with 15 bases remaining between them. This CDR3 contains 14 residues.

In its sample, this clonotype was seen a few times. This chain connects TRBV4-1 to TRBJ2-7; 8 bases line up with TRBD2. Germline V CDR1 and CDR2: MGHRA, YSYEKL. This CDR3 has 15 amino acids. V was clipped by 4 bases and J by 4 bases; unmatched bases: 9. As DNA, the CDR3 is TGCGCCAGCAGCCGAAGTAGCGGGGAACCGTACGAGCAGTACTTC. Translated, it gives CASSRSSGEPYEQYF.

This clonotype was detected ten times or more. This chain connects TRBV5-5 to TRBJ1-1, with 7 nucleotides matching TRBD1. The germline CDR1 and CDR2 sequences are SGHKS and YYEKEE (reference sequence). The CDR3 is 18 residues long. Trimming removed 3 bases from V and 3 bases from J; junction bases left unmatched: 17. The CDR3 DNA follows: TGTGCCAGCAGCTCAATTATGACAGGGACGGCGGGATACACTGAAGCTTTCTTT. Translating gives CASSSIMTGTAGYTEAFF.

The V gene is TRBV2, the J gene TRBJ2-2; D not resolved. Germline V gives CDR1 SNHLY, CDR2 FYNNEI. The CDR3 length is 13 residues. The V end lost 7 bases, the J end lost 2 bases, and 8 bases lay between the germline ends. The CDR3 protein is CASTQTNTGELFF. In DNA form, the CDR3 reads TGTGCCAGCACTCAGACAAACACCGGGGAGCTGTTTTTT.

J is TRBJ2-2 and V is TRBV11-3, with 8 bases fitting TRBD2. Germline V gene sequence: CDR1 SGHNT, CDR2 YENEEA. Trimming removed 0 bases from V and 4 bases from J; junction bases left unmatched: 1. This CDR3 spans 15 amino acids. The CDR3 spells CASSLDSGTTGELFF. CDR3 DNA: TGTGCCAGCAGCTTAGATAGCGGGACCACCGGGGAGCTGTTTTTT.

In its sample, this clonotype was seen a few times. The chain joins TRBV7-8 to TRBJ1-2, with D tentatively TRBD1 (5 bases). The CDR3 runs 13 residues. Trimming took 5 bases from V and 0 from J, leaving 7 bases between them. CDR1 and CDR2 from the germline V gene are SGHVS and FQNEAQ. This CDR3 reads CASSSRANYGYTF. In nucleotides, the CDR3 is TGTGCCAGCAGCAGCAGGGCTAACTATGGCTACACCTTC.

This clonotype was observed a few times. The chain employs TRBV12-3 or TRBV12-4 and TRBJ1-2; maybe TRBD1 (5 bases). CDR3 size: 13 residues. V lost 3 bases to trimming and J lost 3 bases, with 8 bases between them. In DNA form, the CDR3 reads TGTGCCAGCAGTTTGGGGGTTCACTATGGCTACACCTTC. Its protein product is CASSLGVHYGYTF.

This chain joins TRBV6-1 and TRBJ1-1; D is unresolved. Germline CDR1 and CDR2: MNHNS and SASEGT. The V end was cut by 8 bases, the J end by 3 bases, with 7 bases between. The CDR3 totals 11 residues. As DNA, the CDR3 is TGTGCCAGCTCTTCGTACACTGAAGCTTTCTTT. Its protein is CASSSYTEAFF.

This clonotype was recorded many times. This chain uses TRBV10-2 with TRBJ2-2; the D is unclear. Trimming pared 4 bases from V and 6 bases from J, leaving 6 bases between. The CDR3 is 12 residues long. Per the germline V gene, CDR1 is WSHSY and CDR2 is SAAADI. CDR3 in amino acids: CASSAHAGELFF. In DNA, the CDR3 is TGCGCCAGCAGTGCCCACGCCGGGGAGCTGTTTTTT.

This clonotype was found many times. This rearrangement joins TRBV9 to TRBJ2-5; perhaps TRBD2 as D (5 bases). Trimming took off 1 base at V and 5 bases at J, with 6 bases between the two ends. Germline CDR1 and CDR2: SGDLS and YYNGEE. This CDR3 comprises 12 residues. CDR3 sequence reads: CASSVPGETQYF. The CDR3 bases are TGTGCCAGCAGCGTACCGGGGGAGACCCAGTACTTC.

This clonotype came up many times. This chain connects TRBV12-3 or TRBV12-4 to TRBJ2-1; 14 bases line up with TRBD2. After removal of 3 bases from V and 9 bases from J, the junction contained 4 bases not matched to a gene. The CDR3 has 15 amino acids. CDR3 in amino acids: CASSLGLAGASEQFF. CDR3 bases: TGTGCCAGCAGTTTGGGACTAGCGGGAGCCAGTGAGCAGTTCTTC.

This chain joins TRBV5-1 and TRBJ2-7, with 14 bases that match TRBD2. This CDR3 contains 19 residues. The junction had 18 bases not matched to a gene; V was cut back by 4 bases and J by 6 bases. Per germline, CDR1 SGHRS and CDR2 YFSETQ. The chain's CDR3 is CASSKQITTGLAGVGEQYF. CDR3 bases: TGCGCCAGCAGCAAACAGATAACCACGGGACTAGCGGGAGTAGGCGAGCAGTACTTC. The full variable domain, with the rest looked up from reference TRBV5-1 and TRBJ2-7, is KAGVTQTPRYLIKTRGQQVTLSCSPISGHRSVSWYQQTPGQGLQFLFEYFSETQRNKGNFPGRFSGRQFSNSRSEMNVSTLELGDSALYLCASSKQITTGLAGVGEQYFGPGTRLTVT.

This chain connects TRBV20-1 to TRBJ2-2; 7 nucleotides line up with TRBD1. The CDR3 extends over 16 amino acids. V trimming: 4 bases; J trimming: 7 bases; junction bases outside the gene matches: 15. The V gene's germline CDR1 is DFQATT and CDR2 SNEGSKA (reference sequence). The CDR3 here is CSATPGNMTGFGELFF. The CDR3 region has the DNA TGCAGTGCTACACCAGGGAACATGACAGGGTTCGGGGAGCTGTTTTTT.

This clonotype was counted a few times. The chain is built from TRBV12-3 or TRBV12-4 and TRBJ2-1; D is ambiguous. This CDR3 has 14 residues. Trimming shortened V by 2 bases and J by 2 bases, and 7 bases separated the two germline ends. CDR3 sequence reads: CASSLNRPYNEQFF. DNA of the CDR3: TGTGCCAGCAGTTTAAACCGCCCCTACAATGAGCAGTTCTTC.

The rearrangement links TRBV27 to TRBJ1-6; D remains ambiguous. Germline CDR1 is MNHEY and CDR2 is SMNVEV (reference sequence). The ends were cut back, 3 bases at V and 7 bases at J, with 13 bases in the middle. The CDR3 runs to 15 residues. The CDR3 is CASSFVRLRNSPLHF. As DNA, the CDR3 is TGTGCCAGCAGTTTTGTTCGACTACGGAATTCACCCCTCCACTTT.

This clonotype was found many times. V is TRBV5-1 and J is TRBJ2-2; D is unresolved. The V gene's germline CDR1 is SGHRS and CDR2 YFSETQ. The CDR3 is 12 residues long. V lost 6 bases and J lost 6, with 9 bases in between. In DNA, the CDR3 is TGCGCCAGCAACTGGGGATCCGGGGAGCTGTTTTTT. Encoded protein: CASNWGSGELFF.

This clonotype came up a few times. The rearrangement links TRBV6-2 or TRBV6-3 to TRBJ2-1, with D unclear. This CDR3 contains 13 residues. V lost 7 bases to trimming and J lost 7 bases, with 14 bases between them. Germline assignment: CDR1 MNHEY and CDR2 SVGEGT. Here the CDR3 DNA reads TGTGCCAGCAATGGCAGAATGTCTAATGAGCAGTTCTTC. Its protein is CASNGRMSNEQFF.

In regard to this clonotype: A far larger clone is one base from this, pointing to a likely read error. The chain combines TRBV12-3 or TRBV12-4 with TRBJ1-1; D is ambiguous. The CDR3 covers 11 residues. In nucleotides, the CDR3 is TGTGTCAGCAGAGGATCCACTGAAGCTTTCTTT. Translation: CVSRGSTEAFF.

This clonotype was seen repeatedly, ten times or more. The rearrangement uses TRBV5-1 and TRBJ2-5; D unresolved. Trimming took off 0 bases at V and 0 bases at J, with 6 bases between the two ends. Germline CDR1 is SGHRS and CDR2 is YFSETQ. This CDR3 is built from 14 residues. CDR3: CASSLGTHQETQYF. Written as DNA, the CDR3 is TGCGCCAGCAGCTTGGGGACCCACCAAGAGACCCAGTACTTC.

V is TRBV30 and J is TRBJ1-2, with TRBD1 matching 8 bases. In germline, CDR1 is GTSNPN, CDR2 SVGIG (reference sequence). The CDR3 has 13 residues. The ends lost 2 bases at V and 7 bases at J; junction bases unmatched: 6. Here the CDR3 DNA reads TGTGCCTGGAGTCAGGGGGCATTGCGTGGCTACACCTTC. Amino acids: CAWSQGALRGYTF.

The chain has TRBV7-8 and TRBJ2-3; tentative D call: TRBD2 (6 bases). The CDR3 is 17 amino acids. Germline V CDR1 and CDR2: SGHVS, FQNEAQ. V dropped 3 bases and J dropped 6 bases, with 22 bases sitting between them. In DNA form, the CDR3 reads TGTGCCAGCAGCTTGAGACTTTGGTCGGGGGTAGCGGATACGCAGTATTTT. Residues: CASSLRLWSGVADTQYF.